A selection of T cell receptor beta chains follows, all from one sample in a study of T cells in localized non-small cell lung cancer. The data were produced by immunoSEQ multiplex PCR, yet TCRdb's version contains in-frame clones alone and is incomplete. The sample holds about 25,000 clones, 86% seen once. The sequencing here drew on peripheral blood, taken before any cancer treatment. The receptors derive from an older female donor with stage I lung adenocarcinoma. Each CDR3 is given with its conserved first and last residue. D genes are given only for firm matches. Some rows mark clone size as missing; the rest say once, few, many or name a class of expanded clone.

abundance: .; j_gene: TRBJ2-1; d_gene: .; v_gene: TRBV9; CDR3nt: TGTGCCAGCAGCGTAGGTGGAGCTAACAATGAGCAGTTCTTC; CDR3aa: CASSVGGANNEQFF
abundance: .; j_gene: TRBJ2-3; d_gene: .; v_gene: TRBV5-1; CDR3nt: TGCGCCAGCAGGGAGGGACGGACGACCACAGATACGCAGTATTTT; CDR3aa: CASREGRTTTDTQYF
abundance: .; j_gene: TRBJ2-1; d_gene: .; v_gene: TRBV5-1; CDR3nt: TGCGCCAGCAGCTTGGATGATGCAACAGGCCGGAATGAGCAGTTCTTC; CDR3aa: CASSLDDATGRNEQFF
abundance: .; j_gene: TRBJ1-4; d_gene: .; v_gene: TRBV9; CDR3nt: TGTGCCAGCAGCCCCCGGGCAGGGGCTGGGGGTGAAAAACTGTTTTTT; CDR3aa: CASSPRAGAGGEKLFF
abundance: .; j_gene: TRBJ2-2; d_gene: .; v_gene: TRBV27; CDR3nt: TGTGCCAGCAGTTTATGGTTTACGGAGGGCAGGCTCACCGGGGAGCTGTTTTTT; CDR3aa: CASSLWFTEGRLTGELFF
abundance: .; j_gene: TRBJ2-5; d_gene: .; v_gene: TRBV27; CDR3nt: TGTGCCAGCAGTTCTCAAGAGACCCAGTACTTC; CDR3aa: CASSSQETQYF
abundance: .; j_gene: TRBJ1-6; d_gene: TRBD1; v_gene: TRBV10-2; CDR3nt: TGCGCCAGCAGTGAAGGGACAGGGTATAATTCACCCCTCCACTTT; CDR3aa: CASSEGTGYNSPLHF
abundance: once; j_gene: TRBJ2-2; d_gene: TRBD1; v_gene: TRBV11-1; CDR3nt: TGTGCCAGCAGCCGGCCAGGGGGCCCCGGGGAGCTGTTTTTT; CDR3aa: CASSRPGGPGELFF
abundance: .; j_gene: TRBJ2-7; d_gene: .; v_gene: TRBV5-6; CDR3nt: TGTGCCAGCAGCGAGGGACGCTACGAGCAGTACTTC; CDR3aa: CASSEGRYEQYF
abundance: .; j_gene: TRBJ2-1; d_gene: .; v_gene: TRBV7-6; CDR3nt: TGTGCCAGCAGCTTAGGTCGTACATCGGCGGCGGGGTACAATGAGCAGTTCTTC; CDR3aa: CASSLGRTSAAGYNEQFF
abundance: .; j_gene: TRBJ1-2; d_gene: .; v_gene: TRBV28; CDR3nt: TGTGCCAGCAGTCACAGGATCCAACGGGGCTATGGCTACACCTTC; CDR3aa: CASSHRIQRGYGYTF
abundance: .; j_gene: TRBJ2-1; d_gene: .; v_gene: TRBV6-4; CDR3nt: TGTGCCAGCAGTGAGAGTCTAGCTGCTACCTACAATGAGCAGTTCTTC; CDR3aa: CASSESLAATYNEQFF
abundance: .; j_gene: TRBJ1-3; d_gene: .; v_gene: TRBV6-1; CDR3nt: TGTGCCAGCACCGGCAGCTCTGGAAACACCATATATTTT; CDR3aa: CASTGSSGNTIYF
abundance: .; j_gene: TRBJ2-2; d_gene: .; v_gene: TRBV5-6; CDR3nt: TGTGCCAGCAGCGCCGGGACCACGAACACCGGGGAGCTGTTTTTT; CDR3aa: CASSAGTTNTGELFF
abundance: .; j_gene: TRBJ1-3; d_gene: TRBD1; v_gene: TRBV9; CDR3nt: TGTGCCAGCAGCTCCCCGGGATGGACAGGGGGTTCTGGAAACACCATATATTTT; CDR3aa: CASSSPGWTGGSGNTIYF
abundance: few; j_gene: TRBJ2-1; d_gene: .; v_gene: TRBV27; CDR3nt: TGTGCCAGCAGTTTAGGGGGGGGCGGTACCGGCGTGGATGAGCAGTTCTTC; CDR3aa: CASSLGGGGTGVDEQFF
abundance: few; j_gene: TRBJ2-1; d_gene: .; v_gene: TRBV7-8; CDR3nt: TGTGCCAGCAGCTCGCCCGGGACACTAAACAATGAGCAGTTCTTC; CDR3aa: CASSSPGTLNNEQFF
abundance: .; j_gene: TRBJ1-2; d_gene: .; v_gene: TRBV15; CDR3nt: TGTGCCACCAGCGACGGTTGGTATGGCTACACCTTC; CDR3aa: CATSDGWYGYTF
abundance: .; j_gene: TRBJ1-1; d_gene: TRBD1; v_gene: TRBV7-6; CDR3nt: TGTGCCAGCAGCTTAGGGCGGAGTCAGGGGGCTATGAACACTGAAGCTTTCTTT; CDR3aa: CASSLGRSQGAMNTEAFF
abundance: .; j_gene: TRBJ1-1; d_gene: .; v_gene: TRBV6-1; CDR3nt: TGTGCCAGCAGTGGCCGGACGGGGGGGAACACTGAAGCTTTCTTT; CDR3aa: CASSGRTGGNTEAFF
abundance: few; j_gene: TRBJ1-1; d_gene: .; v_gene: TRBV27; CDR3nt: TGTGCCAGCAGTTTGCGGGGTAGCACTGAAGCTTTCTTT; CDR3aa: CASSLRGSTEAFF
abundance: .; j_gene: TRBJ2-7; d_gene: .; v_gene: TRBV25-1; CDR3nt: TGTGCCAGCATCGGCAGATCCTACGAGCAGTACTTC; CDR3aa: CASIGRSYEQYF
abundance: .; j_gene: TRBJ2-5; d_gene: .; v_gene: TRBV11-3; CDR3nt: TGTGCCAGCAGCTTAGTACAGGGCCGCCGGGTCCAGTACTTC; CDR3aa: CASSLVQGRRVQYF
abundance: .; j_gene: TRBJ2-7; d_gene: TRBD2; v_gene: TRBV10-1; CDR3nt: TGCGCCAGCAGTGAAGGGTCTAGCGGGGGCGAGCAGTACTTC; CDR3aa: CASSEGSSGGEQYF
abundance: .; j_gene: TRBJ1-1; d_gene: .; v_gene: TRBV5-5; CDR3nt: TGTGCCAGCAGCTTGGCCATAGGGGGAGAGACTGAAGCTTTCTTT; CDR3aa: CASSLAIGGETEAFF
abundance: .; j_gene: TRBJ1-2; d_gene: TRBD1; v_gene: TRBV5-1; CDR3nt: TGCGCCAGCAGCTTCGACAGGGAGTATGGCTACACCTTC; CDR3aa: CASSFDREYGYTF
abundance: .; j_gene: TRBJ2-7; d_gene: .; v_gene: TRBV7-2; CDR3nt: TGTGCCAGCAGCTTAAGGTCGGGAGACACCTACGAGCAGTACTTC; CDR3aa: CASSLRSGDTYEQYF
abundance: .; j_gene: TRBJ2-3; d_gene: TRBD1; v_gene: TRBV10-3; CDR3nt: TGTGCCATCAGTGAACGGACAGGGGGCGCGTCCACGCAGTATTTT; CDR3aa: CAISERTGGASTQYF
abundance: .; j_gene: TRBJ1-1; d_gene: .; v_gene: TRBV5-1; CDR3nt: TGCGCCAGCAGGTTGAGAGGCGGGGAGAACACTGAAGCTTTCTTT; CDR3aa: CASRLRGGENTEAFF
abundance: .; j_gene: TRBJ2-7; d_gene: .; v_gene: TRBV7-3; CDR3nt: TGTGCCAGCAGTTCCTTTGACCGGCCCTACGAGCAGTACTTC; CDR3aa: CASSSFDRPYEQYF
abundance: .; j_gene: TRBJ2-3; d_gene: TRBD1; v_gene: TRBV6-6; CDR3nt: TGTGCCAGCAGTATACAGGGGGCGGAGGGTACGCAGTATTTT; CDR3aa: CASSIQGAEGTQYF
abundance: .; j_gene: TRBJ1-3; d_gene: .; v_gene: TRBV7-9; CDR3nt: TGTGCCAGCAGCCTCAGCGGCACGGCGTCCACCATATATTTT; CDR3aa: CASSLSGTASTIYF
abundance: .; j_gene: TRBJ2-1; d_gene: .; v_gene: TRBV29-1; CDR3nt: TGCAGCGTTCGAGAGTTGGGGAATGAGCAGTTCTTC; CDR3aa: CSVRELGNEQFF
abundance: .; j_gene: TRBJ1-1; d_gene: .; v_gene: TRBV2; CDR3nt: TGTGCCAGCAGTGTGGCAGAAACGAACACTGAAGCTTTCTTT; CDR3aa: CASSVAETNTEAFF
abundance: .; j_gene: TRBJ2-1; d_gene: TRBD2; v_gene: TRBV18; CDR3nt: TGTGCCAGCTCATGGAGACTAGCGGGGGGGCCAAATGAGCAGTTCTTC; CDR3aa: CASSWRLAGGPNEQFF
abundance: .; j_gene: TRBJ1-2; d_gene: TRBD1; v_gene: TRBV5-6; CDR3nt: TGTGCCAGCAGCTTGGGCGGCAGGGGGTTAACGGGCTACACCTTC; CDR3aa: CASSLGGRGLTGYTF
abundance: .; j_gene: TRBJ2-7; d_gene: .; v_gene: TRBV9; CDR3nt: TGTGCCAGCAGCCCAAGGACAGACTCCTACGAGCAGTACTTC; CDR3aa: CASSPRTDSYEQYF
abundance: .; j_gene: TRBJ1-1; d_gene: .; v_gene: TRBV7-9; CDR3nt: TGTGCCAGCAGCTTAGGAGGGCCGCGGAAAGCTTTCTTT; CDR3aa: CASSLGGPRKAFF
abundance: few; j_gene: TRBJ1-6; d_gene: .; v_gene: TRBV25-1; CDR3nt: TGTGCCAGCAGTGAAGTTGGACCCCTCCACTTT; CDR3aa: CASSEVGPLHF
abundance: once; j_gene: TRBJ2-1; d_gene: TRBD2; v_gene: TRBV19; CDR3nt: TGTGCCAGTAGTTTTTCTAGCGGGGGAGCAAGCCCCTACAATGAGCAGTTCTTC; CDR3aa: CASSFSSGGASPYNEQFF
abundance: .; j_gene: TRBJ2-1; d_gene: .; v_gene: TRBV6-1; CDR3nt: TGTGCCAGCATGGGGTCCTTTTCGAAGTACAATGAGCAGTTCTTC; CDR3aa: CASMGSFSKYNEQFF
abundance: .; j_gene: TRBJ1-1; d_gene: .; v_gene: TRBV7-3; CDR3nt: TGTGCCAGCAGCTTAACGGGAGACACTGAAGCTTTCTTT; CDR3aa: CASSLTGDTEAFF
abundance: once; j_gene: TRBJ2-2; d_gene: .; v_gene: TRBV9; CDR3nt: TGTGCCAGCACCGGGGATAACACCGGGGAGCTGTTTTTT; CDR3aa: CASTGDNTGELFF
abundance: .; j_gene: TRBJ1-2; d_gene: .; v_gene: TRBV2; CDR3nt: TGTGCCAGCAGTGAGGGCAGGATCTATGGCTACACCTTC; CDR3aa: CASSEGRIYGYTF
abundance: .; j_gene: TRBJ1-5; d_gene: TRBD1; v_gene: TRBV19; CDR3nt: TGTGCCAGTAGCCAGCAGGCAGGGGGATCATCGGCCCAGCATTTT; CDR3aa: CASSQQAGGSSAQHF
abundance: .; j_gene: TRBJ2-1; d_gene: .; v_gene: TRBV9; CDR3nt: TGTGCCAGCAGCGGGGGGCAGACACCCACCGTGTTCTTC; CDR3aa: CASSGGQTPTVFF
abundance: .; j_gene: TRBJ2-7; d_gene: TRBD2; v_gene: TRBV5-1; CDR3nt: TGCGCCAGCAGCTTGGAGTCTAGCGGATCCTACGAGCAGTACTTC; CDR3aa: CASSLESSGSYEQYF
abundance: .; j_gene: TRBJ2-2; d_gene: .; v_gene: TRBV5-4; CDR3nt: TGTGCCAGCAGGCGAAACCAGAACACCGGGGAGCTGTTTTTT; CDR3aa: CASRRNQNTGELFF
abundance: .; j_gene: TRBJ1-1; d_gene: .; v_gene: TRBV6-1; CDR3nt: TGTGCCAGCAGGCAACAGCTGAACACTGAAGCTTTCTTT; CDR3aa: CASRQQLNTEAFF
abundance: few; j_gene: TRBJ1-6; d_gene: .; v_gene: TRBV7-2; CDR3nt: TGTGCCAGCAGCGCTCAGACAGGCCCTTATTCACCCCTCCACTTT; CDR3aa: CASSAQTGPYSPLHF
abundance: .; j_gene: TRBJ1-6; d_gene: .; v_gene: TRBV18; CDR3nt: TGTGCCAGCTCACGGTTGGGACTCATGAATTCACCCCTCCACTTT; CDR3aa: CASSRLGLMNSPLHF
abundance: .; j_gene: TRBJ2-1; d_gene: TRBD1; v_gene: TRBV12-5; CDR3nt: TGTGCTAGTGGTTTGGTATTAGGGACAGGTCGCAATGAGCAGTTCTTC; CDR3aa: CASGLVLGTGRNEQFF